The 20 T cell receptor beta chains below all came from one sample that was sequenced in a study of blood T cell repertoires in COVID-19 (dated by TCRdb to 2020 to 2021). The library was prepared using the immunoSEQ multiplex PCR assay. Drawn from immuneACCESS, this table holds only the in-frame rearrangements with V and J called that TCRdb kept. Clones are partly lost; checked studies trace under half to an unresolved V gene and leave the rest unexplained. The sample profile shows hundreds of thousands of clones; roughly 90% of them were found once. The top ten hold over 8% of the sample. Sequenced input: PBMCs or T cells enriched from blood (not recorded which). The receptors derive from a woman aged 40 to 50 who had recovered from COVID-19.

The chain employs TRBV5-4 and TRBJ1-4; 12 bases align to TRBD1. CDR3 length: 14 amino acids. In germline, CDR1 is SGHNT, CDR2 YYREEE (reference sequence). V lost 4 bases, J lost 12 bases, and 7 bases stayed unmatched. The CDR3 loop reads CASSSGTGGRQLFF. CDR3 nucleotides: TGTGCCAGCAGCAGCGGGACAGGGGGCAGGCAACTGTTTTTT.

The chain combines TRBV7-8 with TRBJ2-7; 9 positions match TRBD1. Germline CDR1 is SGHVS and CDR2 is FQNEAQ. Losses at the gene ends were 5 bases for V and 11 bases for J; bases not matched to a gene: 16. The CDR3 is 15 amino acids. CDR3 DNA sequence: TGTGCCAGCAGCCCCCCGGGACAGGGTTATTTGGCGGAGTACTTC. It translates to CASSPPGQGYLAEYF.

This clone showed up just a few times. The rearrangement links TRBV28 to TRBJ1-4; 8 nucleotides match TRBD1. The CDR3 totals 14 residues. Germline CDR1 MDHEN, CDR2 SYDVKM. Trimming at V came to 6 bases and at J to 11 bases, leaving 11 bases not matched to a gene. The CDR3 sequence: CASRKGQDDAKLFF. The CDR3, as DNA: TGTGCCAGCAGGAAGGGACAGGACGACGCGAAACTGTTTTTT.

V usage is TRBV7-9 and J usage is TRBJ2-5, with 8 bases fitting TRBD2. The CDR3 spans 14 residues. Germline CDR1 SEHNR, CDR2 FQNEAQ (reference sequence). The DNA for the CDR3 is TGTGCGACCGGGGGGGCTACACCGCGGGAGACCCAGTACTTC. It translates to CATGGATPRETQYF. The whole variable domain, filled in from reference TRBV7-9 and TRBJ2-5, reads DTGVSQNPRHKITKRGQNVTFRCDPISEHNRLYWYRQTLGQGPEFLTYFQNEAQLEKSRLLSDRFSAERPKGSFSTLEIQRTEQGDSAMYLCATGGATPRETQYFGPGTRLLVL.

CDR3 bases: TGTGCCAGCAGTTACCGGCGGGGGGCCCCCTACGAGCAGTACTTC. Its translation is CASSYRRGAPYEQYF. The rearrangement links TRBV6-5 to TRBJ2-7, with 8 positions matching TRBD2. V was clipped by 2 bases and J by 2 bases; unmatched bases: 5. The CDR3 is 15 residues long. Germline V gives CDR1 MNHEY, CDR2 SVGAGI.

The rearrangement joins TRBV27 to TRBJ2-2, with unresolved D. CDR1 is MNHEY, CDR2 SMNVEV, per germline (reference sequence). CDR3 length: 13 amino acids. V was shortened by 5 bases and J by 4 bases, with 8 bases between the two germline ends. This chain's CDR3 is CASSLPPTGELFF. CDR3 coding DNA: TGTGCCAGCAGTCTACCCCCCACCGGGGAGCTGTTTTTT.

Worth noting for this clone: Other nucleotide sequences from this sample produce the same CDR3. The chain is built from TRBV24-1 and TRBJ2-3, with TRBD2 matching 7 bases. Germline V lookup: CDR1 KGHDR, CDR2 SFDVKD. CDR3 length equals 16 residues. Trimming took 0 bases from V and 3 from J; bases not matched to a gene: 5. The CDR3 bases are TGTGCCACCAGTGATTTGGGCGGGAGAGGGACAGATACGCAGTATTTT. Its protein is CATSDLGGRGTDTQYF.

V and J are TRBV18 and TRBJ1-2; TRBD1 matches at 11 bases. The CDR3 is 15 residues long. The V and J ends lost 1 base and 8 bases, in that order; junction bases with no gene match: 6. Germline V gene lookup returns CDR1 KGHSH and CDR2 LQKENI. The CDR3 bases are TGTGCCAGCTCACCACAATCGGACAGGGGGCAAGGCTACACCTTC. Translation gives CASSPQSDRGQGYTF.

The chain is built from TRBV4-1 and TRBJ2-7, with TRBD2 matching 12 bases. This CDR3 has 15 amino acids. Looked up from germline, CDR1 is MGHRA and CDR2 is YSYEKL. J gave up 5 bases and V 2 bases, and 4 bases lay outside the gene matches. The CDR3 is CASSQPGLAGHEQYF. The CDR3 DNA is TGCGCCAGCAGCCAACCGGGACTAGCGGGCCACGAGCAGTACTTC.

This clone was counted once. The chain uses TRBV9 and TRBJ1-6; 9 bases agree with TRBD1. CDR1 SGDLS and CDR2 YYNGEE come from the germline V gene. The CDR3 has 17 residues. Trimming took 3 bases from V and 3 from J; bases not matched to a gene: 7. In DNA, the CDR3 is TGTGCCAGCAGCGCCCTTGACAGGGGGTACTATAATTCACCCCTCCACTTT. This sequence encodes CASSALDRGYYNSPLHF.

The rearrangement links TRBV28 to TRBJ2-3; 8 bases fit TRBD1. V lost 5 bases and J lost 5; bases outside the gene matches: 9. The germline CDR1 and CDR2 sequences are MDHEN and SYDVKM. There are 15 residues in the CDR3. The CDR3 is CASSDGQGIKDTQYF. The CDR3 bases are TGTGCCAGCAGTGACGGACAGGGAATCAAAGATACGCAGTATTTT.

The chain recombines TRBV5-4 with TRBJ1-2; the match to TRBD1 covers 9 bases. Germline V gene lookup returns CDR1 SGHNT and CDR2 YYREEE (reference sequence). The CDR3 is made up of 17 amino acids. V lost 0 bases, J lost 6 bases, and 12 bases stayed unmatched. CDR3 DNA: TGTGCCAGCAGCTTGGCCATTACAGGGGGCGGGTTCCATGGCTACACCTTC. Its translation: CASSLAITGGGFHGYTF.

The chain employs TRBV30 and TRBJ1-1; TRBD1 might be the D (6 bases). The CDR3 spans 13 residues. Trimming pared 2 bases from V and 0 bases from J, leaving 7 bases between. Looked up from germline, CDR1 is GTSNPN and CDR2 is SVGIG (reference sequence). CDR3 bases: TGTGCCTGGAGTAAGGGGGTGAACACTGAAGCTTTCTTT. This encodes CAWSKGVNTEAFF.

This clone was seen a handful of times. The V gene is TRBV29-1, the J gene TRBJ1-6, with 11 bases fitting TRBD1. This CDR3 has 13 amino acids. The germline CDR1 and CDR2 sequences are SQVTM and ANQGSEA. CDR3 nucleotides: TGCACCTCGGACAGGGGGCTGAATTCACCCCTCCACTTT. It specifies CTSDRGLNSPLHF.

This CDR3 is CASSQGQGIYGYTF. Here the CDR3 DNA reads TGTGCCAGCAGCCAAGGACAGGGAATATATGGCTACACCTTC. This chain joins TRBV3-1 (or the pseudogene TRBV3-2) and TRBJ1-2; 7 nucleotides match TRBD1. This CDR3 spans 14 amino acids. The V gene end was trimmed by 1 base and the J gene end by 5 bases; junction bases not matched to a gene: 4. Germline V gene data show CDR1 as LGHDT and CDR2 as YNNKEL (reference sequence).

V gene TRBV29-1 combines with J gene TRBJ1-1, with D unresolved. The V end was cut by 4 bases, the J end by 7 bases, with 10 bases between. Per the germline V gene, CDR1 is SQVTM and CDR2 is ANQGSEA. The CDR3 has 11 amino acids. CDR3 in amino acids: CSVAIADEAFF. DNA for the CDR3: TGCAGCGTTGCGATAGCAGATGAAGCTTTCTTT.

CDR3 amino acids: CASSLAGGEQYF. The CDR3 bases are TGTGCCAGCAGTTTAGCGGGGGGAGAGCAGTACTTC. The rearrangement joins TRBV12-3 or TRBV12-4 to TRBJ2-7, with D possibly TRBD2 on 6 matching bases. Trimming pared 0 bases from V and 7 bases from J, leaving 7 bases between. There are 12 residues in the CDR3.

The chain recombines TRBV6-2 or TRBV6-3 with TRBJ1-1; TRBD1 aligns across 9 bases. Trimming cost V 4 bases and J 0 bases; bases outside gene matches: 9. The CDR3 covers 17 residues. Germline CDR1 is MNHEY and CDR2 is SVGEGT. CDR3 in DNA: TGTGCCAGCAGTTTATCCGGGACAGGGCTAATGAACACTGAAGCTTTCTTT. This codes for CASSLSGTGLMNTEAFF.

The CDR3 protein is CASSSGHPPYEQYF. In DNA form, the CDR3 reads TGTGCCAGCAGCTCGGGACACCCGCCCTACGAGCAGTACTTC. The chain recombines TRBV5-6 with TRBJ2-7; D perhaps matches TRBD1 (6 bases). The CDR3 runs 14 residues. Trimming took off 3 bases at V and 2 bases at J, with 12 bases between the two ends. Germline-derived CDR1 and CDR2 are SGHDT and YYEEEE.

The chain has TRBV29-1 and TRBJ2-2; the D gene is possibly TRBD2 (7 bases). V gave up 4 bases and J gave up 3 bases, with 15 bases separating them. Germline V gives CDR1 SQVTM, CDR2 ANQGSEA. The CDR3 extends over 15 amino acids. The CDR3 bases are TGCAGCGTTGTCCACGGGGGGCCTTACACCGGGGAGCTGTTTTTT. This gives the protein CSVVHGGPYTGELFF.